Presented here are 2 T cell receptor beta chains from one specimen sequenced in a study of blood T cell repertoires in COVID-19. Some clones are missing from TCRdb's copy, which holds only in-frame ones; the method was immunoSEQ multiplex PCR. The repertoire holds about 270,000 clones, approximately 91% seen once, with about 2.3% in the top ten. The sequenced material came from PBMCs or T cells enriched from blood (not recorded which). These receptors came from a woman in her 40s with acute COVID-19.

The chain recombines TRBV18 with TRBJ1-1, with D tentatively TRBD1 (6 bases). Germline assignment: CDR1 KGHSH and CDR2 LQKENI. This CDR3 region has 14 residues. The CDR3 DNA sequence: TGTGCAAGCGCCTTTGTAGGGGGGAACACTGAAGCTTTCTTT. It yields the protein CASAFVGGNTEAFF.

This clone has just a few counts. The chain couples TRBV30 to TRBJ2-2; the match to TRBD1 covers 7 bases. The CDR3 has 15 amino acids. With V trimmed by 0 bases and J by 0 bases, 1 base remained unmatched. Germline CDR1 and CDR2: GTSNPN and SVGIG (reference sequence). The CDR3 DNA reads TGTGCCTGGAGTGTAGGGACAGCGAACACCGGGGAGCTGTTTTTT. Protein: CAWSVGTANTGELFF.